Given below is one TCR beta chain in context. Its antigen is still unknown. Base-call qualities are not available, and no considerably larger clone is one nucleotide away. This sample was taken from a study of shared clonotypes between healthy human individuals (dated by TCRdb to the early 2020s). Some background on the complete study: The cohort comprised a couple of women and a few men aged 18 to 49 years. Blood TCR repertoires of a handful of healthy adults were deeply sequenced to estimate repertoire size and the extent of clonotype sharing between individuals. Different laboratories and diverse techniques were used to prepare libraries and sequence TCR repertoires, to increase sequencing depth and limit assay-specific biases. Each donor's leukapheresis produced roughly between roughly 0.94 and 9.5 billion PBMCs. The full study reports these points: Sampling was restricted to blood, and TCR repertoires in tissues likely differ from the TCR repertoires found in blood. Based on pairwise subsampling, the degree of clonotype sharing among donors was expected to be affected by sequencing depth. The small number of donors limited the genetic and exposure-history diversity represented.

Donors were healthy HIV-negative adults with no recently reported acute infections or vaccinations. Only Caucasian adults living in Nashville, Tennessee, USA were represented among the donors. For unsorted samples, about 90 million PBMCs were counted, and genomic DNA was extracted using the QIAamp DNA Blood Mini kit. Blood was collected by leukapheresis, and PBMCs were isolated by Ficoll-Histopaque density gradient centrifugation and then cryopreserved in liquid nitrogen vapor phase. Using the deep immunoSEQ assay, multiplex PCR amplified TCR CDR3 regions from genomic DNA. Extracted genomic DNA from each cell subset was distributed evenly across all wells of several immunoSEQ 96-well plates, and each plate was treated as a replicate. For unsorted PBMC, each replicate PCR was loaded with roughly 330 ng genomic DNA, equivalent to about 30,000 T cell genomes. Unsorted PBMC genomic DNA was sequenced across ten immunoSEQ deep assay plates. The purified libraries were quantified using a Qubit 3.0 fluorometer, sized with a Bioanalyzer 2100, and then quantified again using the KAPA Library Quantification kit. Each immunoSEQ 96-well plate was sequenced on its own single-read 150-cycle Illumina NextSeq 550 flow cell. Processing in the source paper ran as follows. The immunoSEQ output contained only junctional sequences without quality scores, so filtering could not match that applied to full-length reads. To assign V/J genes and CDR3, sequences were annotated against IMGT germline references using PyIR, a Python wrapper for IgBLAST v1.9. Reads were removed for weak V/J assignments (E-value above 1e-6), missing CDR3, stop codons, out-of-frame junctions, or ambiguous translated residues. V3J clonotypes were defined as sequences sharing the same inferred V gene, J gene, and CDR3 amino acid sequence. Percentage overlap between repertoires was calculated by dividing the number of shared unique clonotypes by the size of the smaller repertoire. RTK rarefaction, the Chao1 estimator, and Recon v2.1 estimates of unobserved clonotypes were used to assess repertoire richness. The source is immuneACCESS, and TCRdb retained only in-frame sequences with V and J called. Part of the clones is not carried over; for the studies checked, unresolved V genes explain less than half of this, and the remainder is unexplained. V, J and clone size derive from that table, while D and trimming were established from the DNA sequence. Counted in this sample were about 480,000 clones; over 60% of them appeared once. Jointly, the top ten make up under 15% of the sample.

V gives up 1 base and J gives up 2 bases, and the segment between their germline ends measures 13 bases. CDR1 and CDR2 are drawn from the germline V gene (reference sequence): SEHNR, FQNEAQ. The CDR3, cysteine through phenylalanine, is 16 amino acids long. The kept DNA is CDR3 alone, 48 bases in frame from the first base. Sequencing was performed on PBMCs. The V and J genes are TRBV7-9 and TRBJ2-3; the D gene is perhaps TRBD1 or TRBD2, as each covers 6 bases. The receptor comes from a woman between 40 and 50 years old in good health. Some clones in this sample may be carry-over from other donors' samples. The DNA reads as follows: TGTGCCAGCAGCTTAGAGGAGGGGACATACACAGATACGCAGTATTTT. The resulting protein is CASSLEEGTYTDTQYF.